The 10 T cell receptor beta chains below come from one sample, sequenced in a study of post-analysis software for immune sequencing data. Study-wide findings and caveats: Four to six TRBV segments appeared more often in patients than in controls, and TRBV5-6, TRBV5-1 and TRBV20-1 were among these.

The authors incorporated unique molecular identifiers into the TCR beta cDNA libraries. TCRdb recomputed calls from the PCR reads with MiXCR, one row per CDR3 protein. The repertoire consists of 400,000 to 500,000 distinct CDR3 sequences, with less than 40% occurring once and the leading ten covering approximately 7.1%. Their antigen targets remain unknown. The sequencing input was blood. The receptors were sampled from a girl aged 2 to 9 with multiple sclerosis.

The chain is built from TRBV5-1 and TRBJ2-5, with TRBD2 identical over 10 bases. This CDR3 is 16 amino acids long. Germline V CDR1 and CDR2: SGHRS, YFSETQ. Germline trimming cut 1 base from V and 1 base from J; bases unmatched to any gene: 4. In DNA form, the CDR3 reads TGCGCCAGCAGCTTGTGGCTAGCGGGGGTCCAAGAGACCCAGTACTTC. Its translation is CASSLWLAGVQETQYF. The whole variable domain, remainder taken from reference TRBV5-1 and TRBJ2-5, is KAGVTQTPRYLIKTRGQQVTLSCSPISGHRSVSWYQQTPGQGLQFLFEYFSETQRNKGNFPGRFSGRQFSNSRSEMNVSTLELGDSALYLCASSLWLAGVQETQYFGPGTRLLVL.

J is TRBJ2-1 and V is TRBV6-6; TRBD1 matches 8 bases. The CDR3 has 13 residues. Germline V lookup: CDR1 MNHNY, CDR2 SVGAGI (reference sequence). With V trimmed by 4 bases and J by 9 bases, 5 bases remained unmatched. This chain's CDR3 is CASSFLDRGEQFF. The CDR3 DNA reads as TGTGCCAGCAGTTTCCTCGACAGGGGTGAGCAGTTCTTC.

In its sample, this clonotype was seen a few times. The V gene is TRBV20-1, the J gene TRBJ2-1; 11 bases align to TRBD2. The CDR3 length is 17 residues. J gave up 7 bases and V 3 bases, and 14 bases lay outside the gene matches. Germline V CDR1 and CDR2: DFQATT, SNEGSKA (reference sequence). DNA for the CDR3: TGCAGTGCTAGGGAACAATTAGCGGGGGGGCCTGTAAATGAGCAGTTCTTC. Its protein product is CSAREQLAGGPVNEQFF.

The chain joins TRBV7-2 to TRBJ2-7; D could derive from TRBD1 or TRBD2 (5 bases each). V lost 2 bases and J 2 bases, leaving 10 bases between the germline ends. This CDR3 region has 14 residues. Looked up from germline, CDR1 is SGHTA and CDR2 is FQGNSA. DNA of the CDR3: TGTGCCAGCAGCTTATATGGGGGACCCTACGAGCAGTACTTC. It encodes CASSLYGGPYEQYF.

The chain links TRBV20-1 to TRBJ2-1; perhaps TRBD2 as D (5 bases). Trimming removed 2 bases from V and 6 bases from J, with 14 bases in between. This CDR3 is 14 amino acids long. The germline CDR1 and CDR2 sequences are DFQATT and SNEGSKA (reference sequence). The CDR3 DNA is TGCAGTGCTAGACGGACTCATTTCAGCAATGAGCAGTTCTTC. It translates to CSARRTHFSNEQFF.

The chain carries TRBV12-3 or TRBV12-4 and TRBJ1-6; tentative D call: TRBD1 (5 bases). The germline V and J ends were trimmed by 7 bases and 7 bases, with 14 bases remaining between them. The CDR3 has 14 amino acids. The CDR3 region is CASTGHLSNSPLHF. The CDR3 nucleotides read TGTGCCAGCACAGGGCACTTAAGCAATTCACCCCTCCACTTT.

This chain links TRBV7-2 with TRBJ2-3; D may be TRBD2 (6 bases). V shed 5 bases and J shed 0 bases, with 15 bases lying between them. This CDR3 comprises 16 residues. Per the germline V gene, CDR1 is SGHTA and CDR2 is FQGNSA. The CDR3 sequence: CASSRVADSSTDTQYF. CDR3 nucleotide sequence: TGTGCCAGCAGCAGAGTAGCGGATTCTAGCACAGATACGCAGTATTTT.

The J gene is TRBJ2-3, the V gene TRBV29-1; the match to TRBD2 covers 14 bases. Germline CDR1 SQVTM, CDR2 ANQGSEA. The CDR3 contains 14 residues. V lost 3 bases and J lost 9; bases outside the gene matches: 5. CDR3 nucleotides: TGCAGCGTTGAGAGACTAGCGGGAGGGTCCACGCAGTATTTT. Protein sequence: CSVERLAGGSTQYF.

Only one count was recorded for this clonotype. V gene TRBV5-1 combines with J gene TRBJ2-3, with D perhaps TRBD1 or TRBD2 (6 bases each). This CDR3 region has 14 residues. Germline V lookup: CDR1 SGHRS, CDR2 YFSETQ. Trimming took off 4 bases at V and 1 base at J, with 10 bases between the two ends. The CDR3 coding sequence is TGCGCCAGCAGCAGGGGGGACGGCACAGATACGCAGTATTTT. It codes for CASSRGDGTDTQYF.

This clonotype came up many times. The J gene is TRBJ2-7, the V gene TRBV7-9; TRBD2 might be the D (5 bases). This CDR3 is built from 13 residues. The germline V and J ends were trimmed by 1 base and 6 bases, with 10 bases remaining between them. The V gene's germline CDR1 is SEHNR and CDR2 FQNEAQ (reference sequence). CDR3 DNA sequence: TGTGCCAGCAGCTTAGGAGGGTTGGCCGAGCAGTACTTC. Its translation is CASSLGGLAEQYF.